This section outlines one T cell receptor beta chain sequence together with its context. This entry is derived from a study of control samples from healthy donors and cancer patients. Method: immunoSEQ multiplex PCR; TCRdb's copy keeps in-frame clones and lacks some. The sample holds some 140,000 clones, roughly 94% seen once. The CDR3 is 17 residues long. With 4 bases clipped from V and 4 bases from J, the junction kept 14 bases outside the gene matches. The germline gives CDR1 SGHNT, CDR2 YYREEE (reference sequence). The chain is built from TRBV5-4 and TRBJ1-1, with 9 bases aligning to TRBD1. The sequence was obtained from a man aged 55 to 69 with colorectal cancer. Sequencing was carried out using PBMCs. CDR3 nucleotide sequence: TGTGCCAGCAGCCCTGTCCCGGGACAGGGTTCGGGCACTGAAGCTTTCTTT. It translates to CASSPVPGQGSGTEAFF.